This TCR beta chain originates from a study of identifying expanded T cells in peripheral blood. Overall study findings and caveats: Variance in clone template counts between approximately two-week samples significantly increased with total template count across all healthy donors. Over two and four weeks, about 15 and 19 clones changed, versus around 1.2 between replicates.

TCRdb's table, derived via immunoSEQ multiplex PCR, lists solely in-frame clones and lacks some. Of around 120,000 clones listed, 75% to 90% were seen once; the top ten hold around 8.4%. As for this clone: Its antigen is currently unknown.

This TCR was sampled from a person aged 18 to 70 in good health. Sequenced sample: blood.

This chain's CDR3 is CASKWTGGTRGYEQYF. The CDR3 DNA sequence: TGTGCCAGCAAATGGACGGGCGGGACCAGGGGTTACGAGCAGTACTTC. The chain has TRBV27 and TRBJ2-7; D is perhaps TRBD1 or TRBD2 (6 bases each). CDR1 and CDR2 (germline): MNHEY, SMNVEV (reference sequence). There are 16 residues in the CDR3. Trimming pared 7 bases from V and 4 bases from J, leaving 23 bases between.